This T cell receptor (beta chain) comes out of a study of blood T cell repertoires in COVID-19 (dated by TCRdb to about 2020). Some background on the complete study: Samples from collaborators originated in the United States, Italy and Spain and spanned both the acute and convalescent phases of COVID-19. Where available, HLA class I and class II types were taken from metadata supplied by the sample provider and were not determined by assay-based typing. The repertoires were made available in a free public database intended to serve as a resource for research on the immune response to SARS-CoV-2. The dataset comprised deeply sampled blood TCRbeta repertoires from subjects exposed to, actively infected with, or recovered from COVID-19. Nearly every sample came with metadata listing a de-identified subject ID, COVID-19 status, age in years and sex. The samples were drawn from two sources: the first 160 participants of the ongoing ImmuneRACE study, and some 1,300 subjects contributed by 6 global collaborators. The material from the prospective study consisted of cDNA or gDNA derived from T cells, B-cell-depleted T cells, or PBMCs.

Participants in the prospective study were aged about 18 to 95 years, lived in under 30 United States geographic areas, and enrolled through a virtual design. Cohort assignment in the prospective study relied on participant-reported clinical history from a screening survey and a study questionnaire. ImmuneRACE Cohort 3 recovered participants were defined by two consecutive negative NP/OP PCR tests, healthcare professional clearance, or symptom resolution. In the prospective study, whole blood, serum and a nasopharyngeal or oropharyngeal swab were collected from each participant by mobile phlebotomists. Over a roughly 2-month period, participants in the prospective study had the option of providing additional blood draws and questionnaires. Blood samples from the prospective study were shipped frozen or at room temperature prior to DNA extraction. The germline V gene encodes CDR1 LGHDT and CDR2 YNNKEL (reference sequence). The CDR3 runs 14 amino acids, cysteine and phenylalanine included. CDR3 DNA only is kept here, 42 bases in frame from base 1. V lost 2 bases and J lost 7 bases, and the count of bases not matched to a germline gene is 7.

Study-level results and caveats: The amount of clinical and demographic metadata varied by source and participant and was provided uncurated.

The immunoSEQ Assay, a bias-controlled multiplex PCR, was used to amplify TCRbeta CDR3 regions from genomic DNA. The authors processed their data as follows. Nucleated cell counts per sample were estimated from amplification of reference gene primers within the assay. To quantify the absolute abundance of each unique TCRbeta CDR3 rearrangement, sequence reads were collapsed and filtered. For each sample, productive Simpson clonality was calculated by taking the square root of Simpson's diversity index across productive rearrangements. Drawn from immuneACCESS, this table holds only the in-frame rearrangements with V and J called that TCRdb kept. Clones are partly lost; checked studies trace under half to an unresolved V gene and leave the rest unexplained. V, J and clone size are taken as reported in that table, and D and trimming were inferred from the DNA itself. This sample has about 190,000 clones in its table, and approximately 84% of those were observed once. The top ten constitute more than 2.5% of the sample.

About this clone: Its antigen remains unidentified. There are no base qualities to consult, and no much larger clone falls within one base.

The sequence came from a young woman who had recovered from COVID-19. The sequenced sample was PBMCs or T cells enriched from blood (not recorded which). Recombination linked TRBV3-1 (or the pseudogene TRBV3-2) to TRBJ2-5; 7 central nucleotides agree with TRBD2. In nucleotide form, the sequence is TGTGCCAGCAGCCAAACGAGCGGGGACCGGACCCAGTACTTC. Its translation reads: CASSQTSGDRTQYF.